This T cell receptor beta chain was recovered during a study of blood T cells in healthy people across ages. A second roughly 7 to 12 cycle PCR used barcoded and J-beta primers. TCRdb processed the 5' RACE reads anew with MiXCR; each CDR3 protein has one entry. The table has fewer than 1,200,000 distinct CDR3 sequences, around 25% seen once. The CDR3 covers 15 residues. This same sample was also taken into another study, of T cells of mothers and their children. That work adds: cDNA was made from all extracted RNA, 1.5 ug per 15 ul. Slightly higher overlap, not significant, was seen in related mother-child pairs than in unrelated pairs.

The TCR was taken from a girl aged 2-10 years in good health. This chain links TRBV21-1 with TRBJ1-2; the table calls TRBD1, which could not be checked here. TRBV21-1 has pseudogene status. Sequenced input: blood. CDR3 nucleotides: TGTGCCAGCAGCACAATAGGGGGAATTTGGTATGGCTACACCTTC. It codes for CASSTIGGIWYGYTF.